This T cell receptor (beta chain) was observed in a study of T cells after yellow fever vaccination. TCRdb processed the 5' RACE reads anew with MiXCR; each CDR3 protein has one entry. The sample lists 110,000 to 150,000 distinct CDR3 sequences, about 6.9% occurring once. This CDR3 is 16 amino acids long. Germline CDR1 SGHRS, CDR2 YFSETQ. With V trimmed by 0 bases and J by 5 bases, 10 bases remained unmatched. This clonotype was recorded at least ten times. The rearrangement links TRBV5-1 to TRBJ2-7; 8 bases line up with TRBD2. This TCR was recovered from a man between 25 and 39 years old who received the YFV17D yellow fever vaccine. The material sequenced was CD4+ T cells sorted from PBMCs, taken 10 days after the yellow fever booster vaccination. CDR3 residues: CASSLGGGGLAHEQYF. The DNA for the CDR3 is TGCGCCAGCAGCTTGGGGGGTGGCGGACTAGCCCACGAGCAGTACTTC.